This T cell receptor beta chain comes out of a study of CD8+ T cells in alopecia areata (dated by TCRdb to the late 2010s). Background for the entire study: The treated patients took part in an open-label pilot trial in which moderate-to-severe alopecia areata was treated with oral tofacitinib at 5 to 10 mg twice daily. Human TCRbeta sequencing covered scalp tissue and sorted CD4+ and CD8+ peripheral blood T cells from patchy and totalis/universalis alopecia areata patients and healthy controls. Biopsies were taken from tofacitinib-treated patients at baseline and again at 4 and 24 weeks into treatment, and several of those patients also had a later scalp biopsy. RNA was obtained with the PAXgene miRNA kit for fixed scalp, the miRNeasy kit for PBMCs, and the RNeasy kit for mouse skin. Patients received tofacitinib for 6 to 18 months and were then followed off drug for 6 months to check for delayed response and recurrence. High-throughput TCRbeta sequencing was used to examine T cell clonal expansion in alopecia areata in both the C3H/HeJ mouse model and human patients. TCRbeta CDR3 regions were amplified by immunoSEQ multiplex PCR with 35 Vbeta forward and 13 Jbeta reverse primers. Clonality in the scalp was compared among normal scalp (n=4), patchy alopecia areata scalp (n=8), and alopecia totalis/universalis scalp (n=8). What the study reported, not specific to this receptor: Compared with mice, TCR sequences shared between patients were less clear, possibly partly because of HLA diversity across the patient population. Lesional scalp, especially in alopecia totalis/universalis, showed higher clonality and more expanded CD8+ clones than normal scalp, suggesting antigenic drive. Scalp TCR repertoire analysis is complicated because resident alphabeta T cells in normal human skin are also sequenced, whereas mouse skin is dominated by gammadelta T cells.

Library construction relied on the immunoSEQ multiplex PCR assay. RNA was extracted from all samples and reverse transcribed into cDNA, which served as template for TCR sequencing. SuperScript III was used for first-strand cDNA synthesis, primed with a 2:1 mix of oligo-dT and random hexamers. A synthetic immune receptor repertoire was used to gauge amplification bias, and whatever bias remained was removed computationally. Processing in the source paper ran as follows. After raw reads were preprocessed to remove errors, the CDR3 was defined following IMGT conventions as running from the conserved cysteine to phenylalanine. Clonality was computed as 1 minus the Shannon entropy, with the entropy normalized by log2 of the number of productive unique TCRs. Scalp TCRbeta sequences were cross-referenced with sorted blood CD4 and CD8 repertoires so that the CD4 or CD8 identity of scalp clones could be inferred. Sourced from immuneACCESS, this table was stored by TCRdb with only in-frame sequences that have V and J called. A share of the clones is absent; for the studies checked, an unresolved V gene accounts for under half, and the remainder has no known explanation. V and J calls and clone size are as listed in that table; D and trimming were resolved from the DNA. The sample table holds some 130,000 clones, of which around 49% were seen once. The leading ten clones occupy about 19% of the sample.

In its sample, this clone was seen a few times. It has no known antigen specificity. There are no base qualities to consult, and no much larger clone falls within one base. V loses 7 bases at its end and J loses 2 bases; junction bases beyond the gene matches: 4. From the cysteine up to the phenylalanine, the CDR3 has a length of 15 residues. The retained sequence is limited to the CDR3, 45 bases, with the frame set at the first base. CDR1 and CDR2 were assigned from the germline V gene as MNHEY and SVGAGI. The sample's time point, from its label and the paper: baseline before oral tofacitinib. Peripheral blood and lesional scalp punch biopsies were obtained from patients with alopecia areata. PBMCs were isolated by density centrifugation and stained for CD3, CD4 and CD8, after which CD4+ and CD8+ T cells were sorted on a FACSAria.

The chain couples TRBV6-5 to TRBJ2-6; 8 bases in the middle match TRBD1. This clonotype originated in a human donor with alopecia areata. The sample in question was CD8+ T cells sorted from blood, obtained at week 0. The CDR3 has the sequence CASKTGETGANVLTF. The DNA reads as follows: TGTGCCAGCAAGACAGGGGAAACTGGGGCCAACGTCCTGACTTTC.